The sequence of this T cell receptor beta chain was determined in a study of patients and donors after allogeneic stem cell transplantation. Via MiXCR, TCRdb re-called the RT-PCR reads, giving one row per CDR3 protein. Among about 160,000 distinct CDR3 sequences listed, about 32% were seen once. The junction had 5 bases not matched to a gene; V was cut back by 2 bases and J by 5 bases. This CDR3 is built from 15 residues. The table lists this clonotype with a few counts. The receptor's source is a human donor who was either an allogeneic HSCT recipient or a stem cell or donor lymphocyte infusion donor (not recorded which). It is not recorded whose cells these are; they may come from a transplant donor. The chain recombines TRBV12-3 or TRBV12-4 with TRBJ2-5; 10 bases match TRBD1. Sequences were obtained from blood, either unsorted or a sorted T cell fraction (not recorded which). CDR3 in DNA: TGTGCCAGCAGTTTATGGGGACAGGGGTGGGAGACCCAGTACTTC. The encoded protein is CASSLWGQGWETQYF.